The rows below give T cell receptor beta chains drawn from one sample of a study of PD-L1 blockade in urothelial cancer. Profiling relied on immunoSEQ multiplex PCR, and the TCRdb table lists in-frame clones only, not all of them. This sample has some 100,000 clones, with approximately 88% found just once. The source material was PBMCs, sampled around atezolizumab (anti-PD-L1) treatment. The receptors shown here come from a woman of 80 years or more with urothelial cancer. The CDR3 runs from the conserved cysteine through the conserved F or W. The D gene is left open where the match is weak. The size entry is marked missing in some rows and otherwise reads once, few, many or a size class.

abundance: .; v_gene: TRBV27; len: 20; d_gene: TRBD2; j_gene: TRBJ2-1; CDR3nt: TGTGCCTCCCTAACCCCGCCGGGACTAGCGGGAGGGTTGAGGGACAATGAGCAGTTCTTC; CDR3aa: CASLTPPGLAGGLRDNEQFF
abundance: .; v_gene: TRBV28; len: 15; d_gene: .; j_gene: TRBJ2-5; CDR3nt: TGTGCCAGCAGAGATAGAAAAGGGGTCCAAGAGACCCAGTACTTC; CDR3aa: CASRDRKGVQETQYF
abundance: .; v_gene: TRBV5-5; len: 14; d_gene: TRBD2; j_gene: TRBJ2-5; CDR3nt: TGTGCCAGCAGCGTCGGGACTATCCAAGAGACCCAGTACTTC; CDR3aa: CASSVGTIQETQYF
abundance: .; v_gene: TRBV2; len: 18; d_gene: .; j_gene: TRBJ2-7; CDR3nt: TGTGCCAGCACCGACCTCGGGGGAAGGAGTACTAGGATACGGGAGCAGTACTTC; CDR3aa: CASTDLGGRSTRIREQYF
abundance: .; v_gene: TRBV30; len: 12; d_gene: .; j_gene: TRBJ2-7; CDR3nt: TGTGCCTGGGCTGACAGGACCTACGAGCAGTACTTC; CDR3aa: CAWADRTYEQYF
abundance: .; v_gene: TRBV6-5; len: 15; d_gene: .; j_gene: TRBJ2-1; CDR3nt: TGTGCCAGCAGTCCCCGGCGGGGGCTGAGCAATGAGCAGTTCTTC; CDR3aa: CASSPRRGLSNEQFF
abundance: .; v_gene: TRBV29-1; len: 14; d_gene: TRBD1; j_gene: TRBJ1-1; CDR3nt: TGCAGCTCGAACAGGGGGGGGATGAACACTGAAGCTTTCTTT; CDR3aa: CSSNRGGMNTEAFF
abundance: .; v_gene: TRBV7-9; len: 13; d_gene: .; j_gene: TRBJ2-5; CDR3nt: TGTGCCAGCAGCTTAGATATTCAAGAGACCCAGTACTTC; CDR3aa: CASSLDIQETQYF
abundance: .; v_gene: TRBV30; len: 13; d_gene: .; j_gene: TRBJ1-2; CDR3nt: TGTGCCTGCAACCCGGAGGGGGGGTATGGCTACACCTTC; CDR3aa: CACNPEGGYGYTF
abundance: .; v_gene: TRBV18; len: 15; d_gene: TRBD1; j_gene: TRBJ1-5; CDR3nt: TGTGCCAGCTCACCGGGGACAGGGGTCAATCAGCCCCAGCATTTT; CDR3aa: CASSPGTGVNQPQHF
abundance: few; v_gene: TRBV28; len: 14; d_gene: .; j_gene: TRBJ1-1; CDR3nt: TGTGCCAGCAGTTTACTTCCAGTGAACACTGAAGCTTTCTTT; CDR3aa: CASSLLPVNTEAFF